This is a list of T cell receptor beta chains from one sample in a study of cytomegalovirus exposure and HLA in healthy donors. TCRdb keeps only in-frame clones here, not all; method: immunoSEQ multiplex PCR. The data show 150,000 to 200,000 clones, over 70% seen once. Sequenced: PBMCs. The receptors originated from a female donor in good health and CMV-seronegative. The CDR3 runs from the conserved cysteine through the conserved F or W. A D gene is named only where the DNA matches it firmly. Size values are once, few and many counts, or a class for expanded clones, and some rows have none.

v_call	clone_size	d_call	cdr3_length	j_call	cdr3_aa	cdr3_nt
TRBV2	NA	TRBD1	15	TRBJ1-1	CASTITGGFNTEAFF	TGTGCCAGCACGATCACAGGGGGCTTTAACACTGAAGCTTTCTTT
TRBV6-4	NA	NA	15	TRBJ2-1	CASSDSAGAYNEQFF	TGTGCCAGCAGTGACTCGGCGGGTGCCTACAATGAGCAGTTCTTC
TRBV4-3	NA	NA	17	TRBJ1-2	CASSQDRDREINYGYTF	TGCGCCAGCAGCCAAGATCGAGATCGGGAGATTAACTATGGCTACACCTTC
TRBV30	NA	TRBD1	15	TRBJ2-7	CAWSPFRGQPREQYF	TGTGCCTGGAGTCCATTCAGGGGGCAACCCCGGGAGCAGTACTTC
TRBV30	NA	TRBD2	14	TRBJ2-7	CAWKEGLVFYEQYF	TGTGCCTGGAAGGAAGGACTAGTGTTCTACGAGCAGTACTTC
TRBV4-3	NA	NA	15	TRBJ2-7	CASSRALLDSYEQYF	TGCGCCAGCAGCCGAGCCTTACTAGACTCCTACGAGCAGTACTTC
TRBV4-3	NA	TRBD2	15	TRBJ2-3	CASSRGTSVADTQYF	TGCGCCAGCAGCCGTGGGACTAGCGTGGCAGATACGCAGTATTTT
TRBV5-4	NA	TRBD1	14	TRBJ2-2	CASSLEGQIGELFF	TGTGCCAGCAGCTTGGAGGGACAGATCGGGGAGCTGTTTTTT
TRBV6-1	NA	NA	16	TRBJ2-7	CASSEVVTSSSYEQYF	TGTGCCAGCAGTGAAGTTGTTACTAGCAGCTCCTACGAGCAGTACTTC
TRBV12-5	NA	TRBD2	15	TRBJ2-1	CASGLRAGGYNEQFF	TGTGCTAGTGGTCTAAGAGCGGGGGGCTACAATGAGCAGTTCTTC
TRBV21-1	few	NA	14	TRBJ2-2	CASSKSGGHGELFF	TGTGCCAGCAGCAAATCAGGAGGTCACGGGGAGCTGTTTTTT
TRBV5-5	NA	NA	13	TRBJ1-1	CASSLTENTEAFF	TGTGCCAGCAGCTTGACTGAGAACACTGAAGCTTTCTTT
TRBV7-2	NA	NA	13	TRBJ1-1	CASSLVGRGEAFF	TGTGCCAGCAGCTTAGTGGGTAGGGGTGAAGCTTTCTTT
TRBV5-1	once	TRBD1	14	TRBJ1-1	CASSVGQGKTEAFF	TGCGCCAGCAGCGTTGGACAGGGAAAAACTGAAGCTTTCTTT
TRBV6-5	NA	NA	16	TRBJ2-1	CASSYSSPSTYNEQFF	TGTGCCAGCAGTTACTCGAGTCCAAGTACCTACAATGAGCAGTTCTTC
TRBV5-1	NA	NA	18	TRBJ2-2	CASSSQRPTRTNTGELFF	TGCGCCAGCAGCTCCCAACGCCCGACAAGAACCAACACCGGGGAGCTGTTTTTT
TRBV6-6	NA	TRBD1	15	TRBJ1-5	CASRGQGGSNQPQHF	TGTGCCAGCAGAGGACAGGGTGGGAGCAATCAGCCCCAGCATTTT
TRBV7-9	NA	TRBD2	15	TRBJ2-2	CASSFKREDTGELFF	TGTGCCAGCAGCTTTAAGCGGGAGGACACCGGGGAGCTGTTTTTT
TRBV7-2	NA	TRBD1	14	TRBJ1-1	CASSLGDRRLEAFF	TGTGCCAGCAGCTTAGGGGACAGGCGGCTTGAAGCTTTCTTT
TRBV2	few	TRBD2	13	TRBJ2-2	CASERGRGGELFF	TGTGCCAGCGAGCGGGGGCGGGGCGGGGAGCTGTTTTTT
TRBV1	NA	NA	18	TRBJ2-1	CTSSPFGTSGRGYNEQFF	TGCACCAGCAGCCCGTTCGGGACTAGCGGGAGGGGATACAATGAGCAGTTCTTC
TRBV5-1	few	TRBD1	14	TRBJ1-3	CASSLTGSGNTIYF	TGCGCCAGCAGTCTGACAGGGTCTGGAAACACCATATATTTT
TRBV6-5	once	TRBD1	15	TRBJ1-1	CASSNPRGLRTEAFF	TGTGCCAGCAGTAACCCCAGGGGGCTGCGGACTGAAGCTTTCTTT
TRBV29-1	NA	NA	10	TRBJ1-1	CSGGDTEAFF	TGCAGCGGAGGTGACACTGAAGCTTTCTTT
TRBV6-5	NA	TRBD1	13	TRBJ2-3	CASRTGQRDTQYF	TGTGCCAGCAGGACGGGACAGCGGGATACGCAGTATTTT
TRBV6-1	NA	TRBD2	14	TRBJ2-1	CASSELRTSHEQFF	TGTGCCAGCAGTGAATTAAGGACTAGCCATGAGCAGTTCTTC
TRBV7-3	NA	TRBD2	16	TRBJ2-7	CASSSLTSGRVYEQYF	TGTGCCAGCAGCTCGCTGACTAGCGGGAGGGTCTACGAGCAGTACTTC
TRBV4-1	NA	NA	15	TRBJ1-5	CASSQHDSYNQPQHF	TGCGCCAGCAGCCAACACGACAGCTACAATCAGCCCCAGCATTTT
TRBV18	NA	NA	13	TRBJ2-7	CASSLRDLYEQYF	TGTGCCAGCTCATTGAGGGATCTCTACGAGCAGTACTTC
TRBV28	NA	TRBD1	14	TRBJ2-7	CASSYQTGFNEQYF	TGTGCCAGCAGTTACCAGACAGGGTTCAACGAGCAGTACTTC
TRBV5-4	NA	TRBD1	15	TRBJ1-4	CASSLAGGSKEKLFF	TGTGCCAGCAGCTTAGCAGGGGGCAGTAAGGAAAAACTGTTTTTT
TRBV28	NA	TRBD1	20	TRBJ2-1	CASSNKRKLTGEGIYNEQFF	TGTGCCAGCAGTAACAAACGAAAACTGACAGGGGAAGGCATCTACAATGAGCAGTTCTTC
TRBV29-1	NA	NA	12	TRBJ2-7	CSVETGVYEQYF	TGCAGCGTTGAAACGGGGGTCTACGAGCAGTACTTC
TRBV6-1	NA	NA	12	TRBJ1-2	CASSERSYGYTF	TGTGCCAGCAGTGAAAGGAGCTATGGCTACACCTTC
TRBV10-3	NA	NA	14	TRBJ2-7	CAISGYEEGAEQYF	TGTGCCATCAGTGGATATGAGGAAGGGGCCGAGCAGTACTTC
TRBV6-1	few	NA	13	TRBJ1-4	CASSGDISEKLFF	TGTGCCAGCAGTGGGGACATTTCTGAAAAACTGTTTTTT
TRBV7-3	NA	NA	15	TRBJ1-6	CASSLTGTSSSPLHF	TGTGCCAGCAGCTTAACGGGGACATCGAGTTCACCCCTCCACTTT
TRBV9	few	NA	15	TRBJ2-5	CASSVYAGEKETQYF	TGTGCCAGCAGCGTATACGCAGGGGAAAAAGAGACCCAGTACTTC
TRBV11-2	NA	TRBD1	15	TRBJ2-7	CASSFTTGGPYEQYF	TGTGCCAGCAGCTTCACGACAGGGGGTCCCTACGAGCAGTACTTC
TRBV27	NA	NA	17	TRBJ1-1	CASSFQFLQGLNTEAFF	TGTGCCAGCAGTTTTCAATTCTTGCAGGGGTTGAACACTGAAGCTTTCTTT
TRBV28	NA	TRBD2	16	TRBJ2-1	CASSPRERGIYNEQFF	TGTGCCAGCAGTCCCCGGGAGCGGGGGATATACAATGAGCAGTTCTTC
TRBV7-3	NA	TRBD2	16	TRBJ2-1	CASSWSGTSGYNEQFF	TGTGCCAGCAGCTGGTCCGGGACTAGCGGCTACAATGAGCAGTTCTTC
TRBV20-1	NA	NA	10	TRBJ2-7	CSAEGVEQYF	TGCAGTGCTGAGGGCGTTGAGCAGTACTTC
TRBV15	NA	NA	15	TRBJ1-5	CATSRGRGSNQPQHF	TGTGCCACCAGCAGAGGAAGAGGGAGCAATCAGCCCCAGCATTTT
TRBV19	NA	TRBD1	16	TRBJ1-1	CASSIVGQSSNTEAFF	TGTGCCAGTAGTATAGTGGGACAGAGCTCGAACACTGAAGCTTTCTTT
TRBV10-3	few	NA	14	TRBJ2-1	CASSSTAEYNEQFF	TGTGCCAGCAGTTCTACCGCCGAATACAATGAGCAGTTCTTC
TRBV10-3	NA	TRBD1	15	TRBJ2-7	CAIRGAQGAIYEQYF	TGTGCCATCAGGGGAGCCCAGGGGGCGATCTACGAGCAGTACTTC
TRBV10-1	NA	NA	14	TRBJ1-1	CASSLGGTNTEAFF	TGCGCCAGCAGTTTGGGGGGAACAAACACTGAAGCTTTCTTT
TRBV6-6	NA	NA	14	TRBJ1-1	CASSPKGDHTEAFF	TGTGCCAGCAGCCCCAAGGGGGATCACACTGAAGCTTTCTTT
TRBV7-3	NA	TRBD2	16	TRBJ2-5	CASSPLLASGLATQYF	TGTGCCAGCAGCCCCCTCTTAGCTAGCGGGTTAGCGACCCAGTACTTC
TRBV18	once	TRBD1	15	TRBJ2-7	CASSPRGQGTYEQYF	TGTGCCAGCTCACCACGCGGACAGGGGACCTACGAGCAGTACTTC
TRBV30	few	NA	12	TRBJ1-6	CAWSPRGAPLHF	TGTGCCTGGAGCCCTAGGGGTGCACCCCTCCACTTT
TRBV2	few	TRBD1	15	TRBJ2-2	CASSGTGTNTGELFF	TGTGCCAGCAGTGGGACAGGCACGAACACCGGGGAGCTGTTTTTT
TRBV11-2	NA	TRBD2	17	TRBJ2-3	CASTPQLAGGTAHTQYF	TGTGCCAGCACCCCGCAACTAGCGGGGGGGACGGCGCATACGCAGTATTTT
TRBV29-1	NA	NA	14	TRBJ1-2	CSVELPTANYGYTF	TGCAGCGTTGAATTGCCCACAGCTAACTATGGCTACACCTTC
TRBV11-2	NA	TRBD1	15	TRBJ1-1	CASSWTGVTNTEAFF	TGTGCCAGCAGCTGGACAGGAGTTACAAACACTGAAGCTTTCTTT
TRBV4-1	NA	NA	15	TRBJ2-7	CASSHLDRDSYEQYF	TGCGCCAGCAGCCATCTGGACAGAGACTCCTACGAGCAGTACTTC
TRBV28	NA	TRBD1	17	TRBJ1-4	CASSPLGQGVSDEKLFF	TGTGCCAGCAGTCCTCTAGGACAGGGGGTTTCGGATGAAAAACTGTTTTTT